The 6 T cell receptor beta chains below come from one sample, sequenced in a study of post-analysis software for immune sequencing data. Study conclusions and caveats: TRBV5-6, TRBV5-1 and TRBV20-1 were among roughly 5 TRBV segments more frequent in patients than controls.

No cognate antigen is known for these TCRs. Unique molecular identifiers were carried by the TCR beta cDNA libraries. A single record per CDR3 protein comes from TCRdb applying MiXCR to the PCR reads. The repertoire includes about 200,000 distinct CDR3 sequences, approximately 28% of them detected once, and roughly 3.5% sits in the top ten. The sample consisted of blood. These receptor sequences come from a girl aged 2-17 years with multiple sclerosis.

In its sample, this clonotype was seen many times. The chain couples TRBV28 to TRBJ2-5; TRBD2 matches at 7 bases. The CDR3 length is 13 residues. Germline V gene lookup returns CDR1 MDHEN and CDR2 SYDVKM. V lost 1 base, J lost 11 bases, and 7 bases stayed unmatched. CDR3 loop: CASSLSGGSGQYF. The CDR3 DNA is TGTGCCAGCAGTTTATCCGGCGGGAGCGGTCAGTACTTC.

This clonotype was picked up many times. The chain joins TRBV7-2 to TRBJ2-1; TRBD2 agrees at 16 bases. Per the germline V gene, CDR1 is SGHTA and CDR2 is FQGNSA. Germline trimming cut 4 bases from V and 8 bases from J; bases unmatched to any gene: 14. The CDR3 is 19 residues long. For the CDR3, the DNA is TGTGCCAGCAGCTGGAGGCCCGGGACTAGCGGGGGGGCAGGGTATGAGCAGTTCTTC. This translates into CASSWRPGTSGGAGYEQFF.

The sample holds many counts of this clonotype. J is TRBJ2-7 and V is TRBV28; 7 bases are shared with TRBD1. This CDR3 has 15 amino acids. Germline V lookup: CDR1 MDHEN, CDR2 SYDVKM. The V segment lost 5 bases and the J segment 1 base; nucleotides outside the gene matches: 8. CDR3 nucleotides: TGTGCCAGCAGTCGCACCGGGACAGCGTCCTACGAGCAGTACTTC. It encodes CASSRTGTASYEQYF.

The table lists this clonotype with many counts. This chain uses TRBV7-2 with TRBJ2-3; TRBD2 agrees at 10 bases. From germline, CDR1 is SGHTA and CDR2 FQGNSA. The CDR3 spans 15 residues. Unmatched junction bases numbered 10, after V lost 6 bases and J lost 7 bases. Written as DNA, the CDR3 is TGTGCCAGCAGACAAACTAGCGGGGCCGGGTATACGCAGTATTTT. Translating gives CASRQTSGAGYTQYF.

A remark on this clonotype: A much larger clone differs from this one at a single base, so this may be a read error. The genes are TRBV29-1 and TRBJ2-1; D is possibly TRBD2 (5 bases). CDR1 is SQVTM and CDR2 is ANQGSEA in the germline V gene. This CDR3 has 13 residues. The CDR3 protein is CGGARVGGNEQFF. The CDR3 DNA follows: TGCGGAGGAGCGAGAGTAGGTGGGAATGAGCAGTTCTTC.

This clonotype was recorded a few times. The J gene is TRBJ2-7, the V gene TRBV4-1; tentatively, D is TRBD2 (7 bases). The J call may be incorrect, as the DNA end agrees better with TRBJ2-5. This CDR3 has 16 residues. Germline V gene data show CDR1 as MGHRA and CDR2 as YSYEKL. The CDR3 nucleotides read TGCGCCAGCAGCCTAGAGCAACTACAGGGAGGGGAGACCCAGTACTTC. Its protein product is CASSLEQLQGGETQYF.